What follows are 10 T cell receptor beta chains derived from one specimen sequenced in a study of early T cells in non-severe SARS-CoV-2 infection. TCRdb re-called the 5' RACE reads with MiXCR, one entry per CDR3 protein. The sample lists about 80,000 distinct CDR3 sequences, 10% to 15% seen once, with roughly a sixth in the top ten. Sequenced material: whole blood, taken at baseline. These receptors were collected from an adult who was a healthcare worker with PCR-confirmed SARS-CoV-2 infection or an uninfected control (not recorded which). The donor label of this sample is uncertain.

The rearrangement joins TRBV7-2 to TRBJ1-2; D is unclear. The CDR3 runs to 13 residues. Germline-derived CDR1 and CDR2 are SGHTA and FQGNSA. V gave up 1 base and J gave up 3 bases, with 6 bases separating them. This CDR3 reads CASSLERDYGYTF. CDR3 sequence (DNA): TGTGCCAGCAGCTTAGAAAGGGACTATGGCTACACCTTC.

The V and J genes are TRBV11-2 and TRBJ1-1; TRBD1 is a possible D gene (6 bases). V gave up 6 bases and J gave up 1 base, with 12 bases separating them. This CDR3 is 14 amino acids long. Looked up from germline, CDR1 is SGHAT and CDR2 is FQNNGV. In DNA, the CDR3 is TGTGCCAGCAGAACATCGACAGGGAACACTGAAGCTTTCTTT. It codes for CASRTSTGNTEAFF. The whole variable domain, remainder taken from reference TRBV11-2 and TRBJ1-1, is EAGVAQSPRYKIIEKRQSVAFWCNPISGHATLYWYQQILGQGPKLLIQFQNNGVVDDSQLPKDRFSAERLKGVDSTLKIQPAKLEDSAVYLCASRTSTGNTEAFFGQGTRLTVV.

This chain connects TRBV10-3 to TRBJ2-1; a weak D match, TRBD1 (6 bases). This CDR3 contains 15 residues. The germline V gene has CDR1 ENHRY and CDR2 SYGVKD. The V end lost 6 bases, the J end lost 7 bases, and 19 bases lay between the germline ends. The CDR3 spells CAIRDLARQGNEQFF. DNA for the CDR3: TGTGCCATCAGGGACTTAGCGCGGCAGGGGAATGAGCAGTTCTTC.

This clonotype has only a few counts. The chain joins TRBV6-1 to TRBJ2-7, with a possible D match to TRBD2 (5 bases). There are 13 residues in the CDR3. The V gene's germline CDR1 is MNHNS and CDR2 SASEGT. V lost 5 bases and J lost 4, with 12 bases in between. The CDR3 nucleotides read TGTGCCAGCAGTACCCGGACTTCTTACGAGCAGTACTTC. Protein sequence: CASSTRTSYEQYF.

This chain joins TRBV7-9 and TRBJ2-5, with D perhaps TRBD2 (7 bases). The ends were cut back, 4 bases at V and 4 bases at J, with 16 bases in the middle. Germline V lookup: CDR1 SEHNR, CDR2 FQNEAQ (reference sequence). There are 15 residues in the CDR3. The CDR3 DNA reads TGTGCCAGCAGCTCCTACGGCGGGGGCGTAGAGACCCAGTACTTC. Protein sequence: CASSSYGGGVETQYF. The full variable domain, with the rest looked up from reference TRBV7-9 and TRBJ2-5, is DTGVSQNPRHKITKRGQNVTFRCDPISEHNRLYWYRQTLGQGPEFLTYFQNEAQLEKSRLLSDRFSAERPKGSFSTLEIQRTEQGDSAMYLCASSSYGGGVETQYFGPGTRLLVL.

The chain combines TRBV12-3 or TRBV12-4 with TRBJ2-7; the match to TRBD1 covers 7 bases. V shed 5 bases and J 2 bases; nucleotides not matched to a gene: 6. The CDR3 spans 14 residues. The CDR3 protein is CASSPGTGAYEQYF. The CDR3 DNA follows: TGTGCCAGCAGTCCAGGAACAGGGGCCTACGAGCAGTACTTC.

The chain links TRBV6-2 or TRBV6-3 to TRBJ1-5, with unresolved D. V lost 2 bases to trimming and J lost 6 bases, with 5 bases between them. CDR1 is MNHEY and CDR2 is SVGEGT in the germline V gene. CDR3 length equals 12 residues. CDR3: CASSYASQPQHF. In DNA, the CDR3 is TGTGCCAGCAGTTACGCCTCTCAGCCCCAGCATTTT.

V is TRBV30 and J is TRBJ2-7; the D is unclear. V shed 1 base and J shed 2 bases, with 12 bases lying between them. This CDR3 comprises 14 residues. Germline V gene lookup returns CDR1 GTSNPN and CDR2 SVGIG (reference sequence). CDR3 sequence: CAWSGDGFTYEQYF. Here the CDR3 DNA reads TGTGCCTGGAGTGGAGACGGTTTTACCTACGAGCAGTACTTC.

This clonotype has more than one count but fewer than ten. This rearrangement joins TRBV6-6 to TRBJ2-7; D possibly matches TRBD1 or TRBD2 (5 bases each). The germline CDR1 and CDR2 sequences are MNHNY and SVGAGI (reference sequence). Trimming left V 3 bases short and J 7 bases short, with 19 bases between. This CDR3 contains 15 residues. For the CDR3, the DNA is TGTGCCAGCAGTTATTCCGGGACCGAGCCCCCTGAGCAGTACTTC. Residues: CASSYSGTEPPEQYF.

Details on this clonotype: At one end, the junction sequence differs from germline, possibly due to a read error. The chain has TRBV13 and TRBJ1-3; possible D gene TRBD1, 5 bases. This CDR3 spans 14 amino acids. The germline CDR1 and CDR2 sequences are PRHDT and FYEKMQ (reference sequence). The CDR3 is CASSSQGSENTIYF. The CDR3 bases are TGTGCCAGCAGCTCTCAGGGCTCTGAAAACACCATATATTTT.